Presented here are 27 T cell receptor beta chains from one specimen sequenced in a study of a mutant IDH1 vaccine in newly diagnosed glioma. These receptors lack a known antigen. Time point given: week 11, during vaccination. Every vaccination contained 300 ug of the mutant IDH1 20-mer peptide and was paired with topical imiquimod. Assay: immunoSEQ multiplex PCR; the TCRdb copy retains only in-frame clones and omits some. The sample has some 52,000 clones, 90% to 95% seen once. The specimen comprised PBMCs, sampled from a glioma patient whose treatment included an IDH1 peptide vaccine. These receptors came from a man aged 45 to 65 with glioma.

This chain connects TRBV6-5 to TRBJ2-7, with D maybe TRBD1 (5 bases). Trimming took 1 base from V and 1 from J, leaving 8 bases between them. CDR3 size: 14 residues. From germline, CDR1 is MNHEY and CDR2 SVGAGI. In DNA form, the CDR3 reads TGTGCCAGCAGTTACTGGCAGGGATCCTACGAGCAGTACTTC. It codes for CASSYWQGSYEQYF.

The CDR3 spells CASSVMTGGYTF. DNA for the CDR3: TGTGCCAGCAGTGTGATGACAGGCGGCTACACCTTC. The chain uses TRBV2 and TRBJ1-2; a possible D gene is TRBD1 (6 bases). Germline V gene lookup returns CDR1 SNHLY and CDR2 FYNNEI. CDR3 length: 12 residues. The V end was cut by 4 bases, the J end by 8 bases, with 11 bases between.

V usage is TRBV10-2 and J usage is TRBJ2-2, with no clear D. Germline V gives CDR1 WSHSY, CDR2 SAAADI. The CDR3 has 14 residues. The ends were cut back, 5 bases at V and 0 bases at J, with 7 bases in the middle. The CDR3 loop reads CASSRVPNTGELFF. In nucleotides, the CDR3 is TGCGCCAGCAGTCGGGTCCCGAACACCGGGGAGCTGTTTTTT.

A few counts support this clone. This CDR3 is CASTPERGIADEQFF. The CDR3 coding sequence is TGCGCCAGCACCCCAGAGCGGGGGATTGCGGATGAGCAGTTCTTC. This chain links TRBV10-2 with TRBJ2-1; the match to TRBD2 covers 8 bases. The CDR3 is made up of 15 amino acids. The V gene's germline CDR1 is WSHSY and CDR2 SAAADI. V was clipped by 7 bases and J by 8 bases; unmatched bases: 13.

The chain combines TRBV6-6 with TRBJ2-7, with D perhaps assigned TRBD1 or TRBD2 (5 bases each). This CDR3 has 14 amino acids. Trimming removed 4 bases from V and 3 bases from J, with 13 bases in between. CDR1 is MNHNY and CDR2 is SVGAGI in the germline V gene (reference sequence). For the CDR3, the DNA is TGTGCCAGCAGTTTCTACGGGACCGACTACGAGCAGTACTTC. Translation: CASSFYGTDYEQYF.

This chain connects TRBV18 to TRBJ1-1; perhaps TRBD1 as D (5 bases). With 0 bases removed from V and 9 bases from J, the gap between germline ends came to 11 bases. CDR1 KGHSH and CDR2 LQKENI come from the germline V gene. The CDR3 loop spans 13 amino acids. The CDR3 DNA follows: TGTGCCAGCTCACCACCCAGGCAGGGACAAGCTTTCTTT. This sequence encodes CASSPPRQGQAFF.

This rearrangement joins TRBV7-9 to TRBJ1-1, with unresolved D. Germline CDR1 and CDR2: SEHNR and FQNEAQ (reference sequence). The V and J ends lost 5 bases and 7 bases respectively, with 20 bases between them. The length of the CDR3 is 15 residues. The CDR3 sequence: CASSELRGGGGEAFF. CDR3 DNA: TGTGCCAGCAGCGAACTACGGGGTGGTGGTGGTGAAGCTTTCTTT.

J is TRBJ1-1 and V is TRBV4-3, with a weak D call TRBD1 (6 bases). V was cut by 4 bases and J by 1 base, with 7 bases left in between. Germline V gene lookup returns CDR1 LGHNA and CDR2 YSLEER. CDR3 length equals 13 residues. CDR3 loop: CASSPGQNTEAFF. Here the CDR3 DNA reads TGCGCCAGCAGCCCGGGACAGAACACTGAAGCTTTCTTT.

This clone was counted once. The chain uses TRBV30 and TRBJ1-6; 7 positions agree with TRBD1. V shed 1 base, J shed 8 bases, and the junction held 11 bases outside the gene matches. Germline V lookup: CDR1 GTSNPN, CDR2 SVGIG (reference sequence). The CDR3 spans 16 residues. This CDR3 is CAWSASGQPFYSPLHF. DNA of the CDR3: TGTGCCTGGAGTGCCTCGGGACAGCCATTCTATTCACCCCTCCACTTT.

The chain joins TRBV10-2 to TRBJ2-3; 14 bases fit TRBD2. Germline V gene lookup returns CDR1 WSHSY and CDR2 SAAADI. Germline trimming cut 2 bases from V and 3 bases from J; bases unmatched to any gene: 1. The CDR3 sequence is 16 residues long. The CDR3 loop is CASSEGLAGGTDTQYF. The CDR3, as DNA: TGCGCCAGCAGTGAGGGACTAGCGGGAGGTACAGATACGCAGTATTTT.

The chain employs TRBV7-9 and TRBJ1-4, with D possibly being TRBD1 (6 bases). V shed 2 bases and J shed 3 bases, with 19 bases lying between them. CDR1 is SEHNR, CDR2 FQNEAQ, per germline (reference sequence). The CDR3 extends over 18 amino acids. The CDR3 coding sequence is TGTGCCAGCAGCTTAATCGGGGGGGGCCAAGGCCCTAATGAAAAACTGTTTTTT. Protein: CASSLIGGGQGPNEKLFF.

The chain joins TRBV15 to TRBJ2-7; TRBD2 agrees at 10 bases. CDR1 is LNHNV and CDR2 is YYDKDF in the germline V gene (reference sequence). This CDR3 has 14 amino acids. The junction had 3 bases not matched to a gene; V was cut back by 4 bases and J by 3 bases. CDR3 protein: CATSKGTSDYEQYF. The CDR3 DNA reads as TGTGCCACCAGCAAAGGGACTAGCGACTACGAGCAGTACTTC.

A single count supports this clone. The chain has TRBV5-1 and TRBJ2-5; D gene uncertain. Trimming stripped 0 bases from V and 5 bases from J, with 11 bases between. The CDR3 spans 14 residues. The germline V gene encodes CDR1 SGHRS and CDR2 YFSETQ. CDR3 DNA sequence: TGCGCCAGCAGCTTGGCCGGCATTTCGGAGACCCAGTACTTC. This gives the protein CASSLAGISETQYF.

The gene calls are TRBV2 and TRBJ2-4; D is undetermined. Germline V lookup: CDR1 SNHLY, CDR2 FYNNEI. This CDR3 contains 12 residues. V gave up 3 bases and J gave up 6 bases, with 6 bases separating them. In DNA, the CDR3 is TGTGCCAGCAGTGAGTGGGGAAACATTCAGTACTTC. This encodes CASSEWGNIQYF. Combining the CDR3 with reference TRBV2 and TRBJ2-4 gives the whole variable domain EPEVTQTPSHQVTQMGQEVILRCVPISNHLYFYWYRQILGQKVEFLVSFYNNEISEKSEIFDDQFSVERPDGSNFTLKIRSTKLEDSAMYFCASSEWGNIQYFGAGTRLSVL.

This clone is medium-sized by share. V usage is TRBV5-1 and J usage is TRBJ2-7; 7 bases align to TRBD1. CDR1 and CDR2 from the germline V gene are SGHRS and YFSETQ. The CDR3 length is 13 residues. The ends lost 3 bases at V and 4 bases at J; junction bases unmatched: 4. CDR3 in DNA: TGCGCCAGCAGCTGGAACAGGGGATACGAGCAGTACTTC. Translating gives CASSWNRGYEQYF.

CDR3 sequence: CASSQASKALAQETQYF. DNA of the CDR3: TGCGCCAGCAGCCAAGCATCCAAGGCCCTAGCCCAAGAGACCCAGTACTTC. V and J are TRBV4-1 and TRBJ2-5; possibly TRBD2 for D (5 bases). Deletions cut 1 base from V and 1 base from J, with 16 bases between. The CDR3 totals 17 residues. The germline V gene encodes CDR1 MGHRA and CDR2 YSYEKL.

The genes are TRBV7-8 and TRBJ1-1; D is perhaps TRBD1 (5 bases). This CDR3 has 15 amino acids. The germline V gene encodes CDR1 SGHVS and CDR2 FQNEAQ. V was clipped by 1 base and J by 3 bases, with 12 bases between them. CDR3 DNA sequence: TGTGCCAGCAGCTTAGGTGGCAGGGTTGACACTGAAGCTTTCTTT. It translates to CASSLGGRVDTEAFF.

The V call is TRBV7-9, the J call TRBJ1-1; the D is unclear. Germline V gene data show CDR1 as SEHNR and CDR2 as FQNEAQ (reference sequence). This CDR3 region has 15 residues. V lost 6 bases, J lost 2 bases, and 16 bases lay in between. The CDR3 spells CASSPMGLRNTEAFF. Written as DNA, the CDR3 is TGTGCCAGCAGTCCAATGGGGTTGCGAAACACTGAAGCTTTCTTT.

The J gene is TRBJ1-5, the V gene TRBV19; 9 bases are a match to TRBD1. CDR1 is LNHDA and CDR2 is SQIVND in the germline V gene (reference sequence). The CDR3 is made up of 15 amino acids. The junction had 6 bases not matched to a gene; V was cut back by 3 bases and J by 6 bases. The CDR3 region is CASSIAGQGPQPQHF. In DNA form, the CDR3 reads TGTGCCAGTAGTATTGCGGGACAGGGACCTCAGCCCCAGCATTTT.

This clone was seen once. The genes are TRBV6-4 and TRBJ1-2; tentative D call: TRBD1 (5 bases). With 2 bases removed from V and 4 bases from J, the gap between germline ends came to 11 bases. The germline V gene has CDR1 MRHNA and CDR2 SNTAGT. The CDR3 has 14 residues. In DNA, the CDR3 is TGTGCCAGCAGTGACGAGGGGCCTTCCTATGGCTACACCTTC. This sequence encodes CASSDEGPSYGYTF.

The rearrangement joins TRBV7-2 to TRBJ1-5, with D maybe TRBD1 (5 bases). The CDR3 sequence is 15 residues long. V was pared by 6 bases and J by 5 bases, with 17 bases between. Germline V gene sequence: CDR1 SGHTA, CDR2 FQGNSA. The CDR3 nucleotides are TGTGCCAGCAGTTCACGGGGGGGTGGCGATCAGCCCCAGCATTTT. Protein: CASSSRGGGDQPQHF.

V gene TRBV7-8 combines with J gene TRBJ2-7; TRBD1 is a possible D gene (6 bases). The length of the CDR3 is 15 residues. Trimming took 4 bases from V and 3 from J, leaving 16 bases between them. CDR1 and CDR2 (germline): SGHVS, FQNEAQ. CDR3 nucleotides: TGTGCCAGCAGCTCGAGGAGGCTACAGGGCTACGAGCAGTACTTC. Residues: CASSSRRLQGYEQYF.

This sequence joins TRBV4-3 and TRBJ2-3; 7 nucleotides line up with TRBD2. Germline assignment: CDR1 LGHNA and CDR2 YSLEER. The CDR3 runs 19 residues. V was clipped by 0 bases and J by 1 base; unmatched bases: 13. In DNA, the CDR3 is TGCGCCAGCAGCCAAGATTCGGTGGGAGGGGCCCTACGCACAGATACGCAGTATTTT. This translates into CASSQDSVGGALRTDTQYF.

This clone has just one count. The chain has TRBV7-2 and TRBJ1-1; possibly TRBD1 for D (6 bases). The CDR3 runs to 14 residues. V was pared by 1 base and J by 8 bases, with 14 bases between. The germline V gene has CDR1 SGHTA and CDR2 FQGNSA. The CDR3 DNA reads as TGTGCCAGCAGCTTAGGGGGGGCGAGGACAGAAGCTTTCTTT. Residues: CASSLGGARTEAFF.

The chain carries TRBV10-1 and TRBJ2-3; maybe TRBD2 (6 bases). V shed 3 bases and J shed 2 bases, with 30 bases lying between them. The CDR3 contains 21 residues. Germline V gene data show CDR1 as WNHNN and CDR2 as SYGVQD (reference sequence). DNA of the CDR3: TGCGCCAGCAGTGAACAAGCTTGGCCTAGTTTCGGTAGGCGGGACACAGATACGCAGTATTTT. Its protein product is CASSEQAWPSFGRRDTDTQYF.

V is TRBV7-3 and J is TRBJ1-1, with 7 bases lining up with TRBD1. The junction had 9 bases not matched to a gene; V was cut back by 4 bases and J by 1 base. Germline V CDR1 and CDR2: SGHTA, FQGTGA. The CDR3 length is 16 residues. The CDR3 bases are TGTGCCAGCAGCTCCGTGGGACAGAACAAGAACACTGAAGCTTTCTTT. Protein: CASSSVGQNKNTEAFF.

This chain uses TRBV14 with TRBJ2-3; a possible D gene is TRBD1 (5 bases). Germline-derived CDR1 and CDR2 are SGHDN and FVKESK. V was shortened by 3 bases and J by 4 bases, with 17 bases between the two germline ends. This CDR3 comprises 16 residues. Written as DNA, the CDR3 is TGTGCCAGCAGCCAGGGTCTGGGGCCCCGCGCAGATACGCAGTATTTT. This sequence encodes CASSQGLGPRADTQYF.